The T cell receptor (beta chain) under discussion was sequenced for a study of blood T cell repertoires in COVID-19. Whole-study context: The United States, Italy and Spain provided the acute and convalescent COVID-19 samples. PBMCs, B-cell-depleted T cells, or T cells provided the cDNA or gDNA that made up the material.

Sequencing was performed with immunoSEQ multiplex PCR; in TCRdb, only in-frame clones are kept and a portion is missing. The sample yields about 180,000 clones, 65% to 85% seen once. Everyone who took part was roughly 18 to 95 years old, and they came from about two dozen US areas. Grouping used clinical history reported by participants in a survey and questionnaire. This CDR3 has 14 amino acids. Germline CDR1 and CDR2: KGHSY and FQNENV. Trimming removed 0 bases from V and 1 base from J, with 6 bases in between. The TCR comes from a woman aged 40 to 50 with acute COVID-19. The sample comprised PBMCs or T cells enriched from blood (not recorded which). J is TRBJ1-1 and V is TRBV16; D gene uncertain. Written as DNA, the CDR3 is TGTGCCAGCAGCCAATCAGCGGGGAACACTGAAGCTTTCTTT. Residues: CASSQSAGNTEAFF.